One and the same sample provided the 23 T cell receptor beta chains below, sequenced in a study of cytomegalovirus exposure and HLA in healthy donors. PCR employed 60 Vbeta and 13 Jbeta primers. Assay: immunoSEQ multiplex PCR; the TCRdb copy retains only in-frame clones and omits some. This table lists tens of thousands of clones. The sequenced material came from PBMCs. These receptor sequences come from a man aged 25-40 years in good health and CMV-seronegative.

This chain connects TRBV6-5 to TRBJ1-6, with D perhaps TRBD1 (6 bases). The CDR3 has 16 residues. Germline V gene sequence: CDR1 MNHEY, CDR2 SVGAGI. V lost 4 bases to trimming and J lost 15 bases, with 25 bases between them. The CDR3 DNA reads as TGTGCCAGCAGTTCTCTATTGACAGGTGGGGTGAGATTCCTCCACTTT. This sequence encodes CASSSLLTGGVRFLHF.

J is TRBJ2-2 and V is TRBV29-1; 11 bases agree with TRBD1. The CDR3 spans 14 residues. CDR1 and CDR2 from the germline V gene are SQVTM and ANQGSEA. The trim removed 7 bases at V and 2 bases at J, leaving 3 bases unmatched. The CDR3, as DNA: TGCAGCGCGGGGACAGGGGGTAACACCGGGGAGCTGTTTTTT. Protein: CSAGTGGNTGELFF.

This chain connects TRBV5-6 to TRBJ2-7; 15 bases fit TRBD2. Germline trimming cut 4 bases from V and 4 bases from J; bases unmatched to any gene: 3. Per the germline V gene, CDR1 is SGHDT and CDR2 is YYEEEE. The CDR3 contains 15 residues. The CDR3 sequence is CASSPGTSGRYEQYF. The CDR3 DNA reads TGTGCCAGCAGCCCAGGGACTAGCGGGAGGTACGAGCAGTACTTC.

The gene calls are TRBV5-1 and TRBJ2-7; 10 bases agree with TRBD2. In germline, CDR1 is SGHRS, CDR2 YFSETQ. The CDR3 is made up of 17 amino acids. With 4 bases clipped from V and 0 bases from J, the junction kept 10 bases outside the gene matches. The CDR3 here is CASSVVASGSRSYEQYF. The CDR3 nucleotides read TGCGCCAGCAGCGTGGTGGCTAGCGGGAGCCGCTCCTACGAGCAGTACTTC.

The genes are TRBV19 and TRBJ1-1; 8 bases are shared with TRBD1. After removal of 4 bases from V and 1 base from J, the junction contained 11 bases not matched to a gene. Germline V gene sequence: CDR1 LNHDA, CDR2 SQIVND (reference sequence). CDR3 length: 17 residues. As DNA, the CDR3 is TGTGCCAGTAGTAAAGGCGGACAGGGCACGGGGAACACTGAAGCTTTCTTT. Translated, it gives CASSKGGQGTGNTEAFF. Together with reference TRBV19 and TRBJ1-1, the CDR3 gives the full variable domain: DGGITQSPKYLFRKEGQNVTLSCEQNLNHDAMYWYRQDPGQGLRLIYYSQIVNDFQKGDIAEGYSVSREKKESFPLTVTSAQKNPTAFYLCASSKGGQGTGNTEAFFGQGTRLTVV.

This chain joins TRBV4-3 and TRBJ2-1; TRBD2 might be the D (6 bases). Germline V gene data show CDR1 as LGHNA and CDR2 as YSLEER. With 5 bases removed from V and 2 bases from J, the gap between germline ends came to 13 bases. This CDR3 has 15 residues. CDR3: CASSDQRAAYNEQFF. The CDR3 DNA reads TGCGCCAGCAGCGACCAGCGGGCAGCCTACAATGAGCAGTTCTTC.

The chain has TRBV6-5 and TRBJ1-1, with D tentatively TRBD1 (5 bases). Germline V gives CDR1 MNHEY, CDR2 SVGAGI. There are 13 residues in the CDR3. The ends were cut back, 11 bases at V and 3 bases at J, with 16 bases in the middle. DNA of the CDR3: TGTGCCGTGAAGGTCCCGGGGGACACTGAAGCTTTCTTT. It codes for CAVKVPGDTEAFF.

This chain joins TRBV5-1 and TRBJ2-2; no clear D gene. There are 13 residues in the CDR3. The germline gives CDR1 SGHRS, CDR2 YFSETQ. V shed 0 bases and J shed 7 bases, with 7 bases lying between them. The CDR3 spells CASSLELVGELFF. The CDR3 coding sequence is TGCGCCAGCAGCTTGGAGCTGGTCGGGGAGCTGTTTTTT.

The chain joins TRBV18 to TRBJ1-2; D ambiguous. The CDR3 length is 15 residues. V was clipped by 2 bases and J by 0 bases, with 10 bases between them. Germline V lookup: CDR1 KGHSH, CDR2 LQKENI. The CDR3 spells CASSPRQVSNYGYTF. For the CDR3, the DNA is TGTGCCAGCTCACCAAGGCAGGTTTCTAACTATGGCTACACCTTC.

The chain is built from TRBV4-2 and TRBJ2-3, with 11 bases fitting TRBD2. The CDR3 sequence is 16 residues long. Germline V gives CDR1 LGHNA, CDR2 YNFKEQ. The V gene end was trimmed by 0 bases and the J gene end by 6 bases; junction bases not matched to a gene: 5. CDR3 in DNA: TGTGCCAGCAGCCAAGAGACTAGCGGGATGGGGGATACGCAGTATTTT. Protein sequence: CASSQETSGMGDTQYF.

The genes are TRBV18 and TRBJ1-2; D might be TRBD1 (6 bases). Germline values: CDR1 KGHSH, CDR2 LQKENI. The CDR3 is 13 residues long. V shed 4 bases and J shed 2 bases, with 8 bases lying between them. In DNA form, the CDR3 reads TGTGCCAGCTCACTAGACAGGAACTATGGCTACACCTTC. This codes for CASSLDRNYGYTF.

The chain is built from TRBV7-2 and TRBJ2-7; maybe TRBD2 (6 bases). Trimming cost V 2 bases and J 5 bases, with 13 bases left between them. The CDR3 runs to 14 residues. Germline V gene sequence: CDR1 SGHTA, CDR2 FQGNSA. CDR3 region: CASSLRRARDEQYF. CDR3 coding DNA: TGTGCCAGCAGCTTAAGGAGGGCTCGGGACGAGCAGTACTTC.

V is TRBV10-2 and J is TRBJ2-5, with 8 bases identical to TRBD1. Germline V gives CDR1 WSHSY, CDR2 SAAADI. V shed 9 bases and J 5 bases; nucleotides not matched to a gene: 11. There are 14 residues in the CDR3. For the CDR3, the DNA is TGCGCCAGTAGGGGCAGGGGGCCGTTGGAGACCCAGTACTTC. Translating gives CASRGRGPLETQYF.

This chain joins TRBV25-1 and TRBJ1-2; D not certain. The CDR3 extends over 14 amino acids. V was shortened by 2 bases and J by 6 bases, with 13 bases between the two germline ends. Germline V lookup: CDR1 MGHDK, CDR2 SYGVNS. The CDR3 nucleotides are TGTGCCAGCAGTGAAATCTACGGGGAGGATGGCTACACCTTC. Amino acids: CASSEIYGEDGYTF.

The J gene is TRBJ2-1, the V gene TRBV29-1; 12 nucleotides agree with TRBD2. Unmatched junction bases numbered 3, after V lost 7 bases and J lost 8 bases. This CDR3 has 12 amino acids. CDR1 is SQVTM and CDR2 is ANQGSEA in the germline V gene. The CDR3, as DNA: TGCAGCGAGGGACTAGCGGGTTATGAGCAGTTCTTC. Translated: CSEGLAGYEQFF.

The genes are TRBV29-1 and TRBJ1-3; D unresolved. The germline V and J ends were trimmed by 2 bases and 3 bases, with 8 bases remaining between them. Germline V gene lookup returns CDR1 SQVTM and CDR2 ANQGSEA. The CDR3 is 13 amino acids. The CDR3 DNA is TGCAGCGTTGAATGGGCAGGTGGAAACACCATATATTTT. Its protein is CSVEWAGGNTIYF.

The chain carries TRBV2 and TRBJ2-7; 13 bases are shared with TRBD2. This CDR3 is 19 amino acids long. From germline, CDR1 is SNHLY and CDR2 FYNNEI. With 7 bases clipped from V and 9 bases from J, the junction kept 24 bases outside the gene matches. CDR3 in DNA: TGTGCCAGCATCCGGACTAGCGGGAGATTGGTCCGTGGCCTGGAGGGGCAGTACTTC. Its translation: CASIRTSGRLVRGLEGQYF.

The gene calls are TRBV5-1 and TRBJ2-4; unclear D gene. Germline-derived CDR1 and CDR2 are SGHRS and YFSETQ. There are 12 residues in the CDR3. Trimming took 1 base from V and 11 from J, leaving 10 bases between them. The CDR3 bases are TGCGCCAGCAGCTTGCGTGGAGAGTTTCAGTACTTC. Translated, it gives CASSLRGEFQYF. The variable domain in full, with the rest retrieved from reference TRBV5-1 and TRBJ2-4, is KAGVTQTPRYLIKTRGQQVTLSCSPISGHRSVSWYQQTPGQGLQFLFEYFSETQRNKGNFPGRFSGRQFSNSRSEMNVSTLELGDSALYLCASSLRGEFQYFGAGTRLSVL.

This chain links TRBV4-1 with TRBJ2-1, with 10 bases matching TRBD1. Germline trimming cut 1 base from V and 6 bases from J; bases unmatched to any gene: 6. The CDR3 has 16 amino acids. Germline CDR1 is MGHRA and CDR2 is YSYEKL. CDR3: CASSQGGTGVGNEQFF. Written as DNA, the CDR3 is TGCGCCAGCAGCCAAGGGGGGACAGGGGTGGGCAATGAGCAGTTCTTC.

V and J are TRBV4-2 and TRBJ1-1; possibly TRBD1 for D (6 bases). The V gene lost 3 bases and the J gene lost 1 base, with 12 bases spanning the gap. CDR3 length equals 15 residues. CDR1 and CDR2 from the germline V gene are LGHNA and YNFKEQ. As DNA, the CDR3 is TGTGCCAGCAGCCAGTCCACAGGGTGGAACACTGAAGCTTTCTTT. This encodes CASSQSTGWNTEAFF.

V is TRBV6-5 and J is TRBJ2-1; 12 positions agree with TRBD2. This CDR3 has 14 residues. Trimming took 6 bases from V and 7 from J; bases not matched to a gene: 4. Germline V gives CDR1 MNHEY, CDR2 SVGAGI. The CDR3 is CASRGGTSGNEQFF. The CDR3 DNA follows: TGTGCCAGCAGGGGAGGGACTAGCGGGAATGAGCAGTTCTTC.

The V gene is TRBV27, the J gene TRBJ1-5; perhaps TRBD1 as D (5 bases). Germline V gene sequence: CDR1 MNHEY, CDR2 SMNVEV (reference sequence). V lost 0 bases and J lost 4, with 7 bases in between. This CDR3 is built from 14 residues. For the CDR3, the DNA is TGTGCCAGCAGTTTATCCCCAGGGAATCAGCCCCAGCATTTT. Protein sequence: CASSLSPGNQPQHF.

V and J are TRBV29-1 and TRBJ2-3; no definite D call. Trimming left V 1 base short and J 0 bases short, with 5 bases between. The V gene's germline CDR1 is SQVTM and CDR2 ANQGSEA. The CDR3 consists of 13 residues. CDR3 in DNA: TGCAGCGTTGAAGTGAGTAGCACAGATACGCAGTATTTT. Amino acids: CSVEVSSTDTQYF.